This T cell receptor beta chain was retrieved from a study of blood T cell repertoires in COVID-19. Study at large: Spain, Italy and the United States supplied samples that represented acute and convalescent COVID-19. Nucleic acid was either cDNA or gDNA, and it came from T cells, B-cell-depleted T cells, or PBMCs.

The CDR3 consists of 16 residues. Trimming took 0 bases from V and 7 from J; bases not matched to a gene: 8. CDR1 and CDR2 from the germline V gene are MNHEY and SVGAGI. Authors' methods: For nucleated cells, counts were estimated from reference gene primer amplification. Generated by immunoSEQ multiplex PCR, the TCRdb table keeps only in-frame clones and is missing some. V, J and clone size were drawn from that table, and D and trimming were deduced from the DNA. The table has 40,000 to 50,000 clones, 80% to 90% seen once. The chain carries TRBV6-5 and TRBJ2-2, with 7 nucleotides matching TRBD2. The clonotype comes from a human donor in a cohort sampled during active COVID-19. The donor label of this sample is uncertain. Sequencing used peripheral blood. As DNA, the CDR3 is TGTGCCAGCAGTTACTCCTCTAGCGGATTGGACGGGGAGCTGTTTTTT. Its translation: CASSYSSSGLDGELFF.